This T cell receptor beta chain came from a study of T cells in Graves' hyperthyroidism and ophthalmopathy. Study-wide findings and caveats: The model identified upcoming ophthalmopathy a median approximately six months ahead of onset. In the blood, most expanded thyroid clonotypes above 0.001 appeared as well.

This clonotype has a count of ten or more. No antigen is known for it. TCR beta CDR3 sequences were amplified from RNA transcripts. The primer set for the first-round RT-PCR of the TCR CDR3 was HTBI. TCRdb re-called the multiplex PCR reads through MiXCR, storing one row per CDR3 protein. The sample carries approximately 210,000 distinct CDR3 sequences, 17% recorded once. If no ophthalmopathy progression occurred within 18 months, Graves' hyperthyroidism was stable. Patients aged 18 to 65 had newly diagnosed hyperthyroidism that had lasted under 2 months. Germline V gene data show CDR1 as MNHNS and CDR2 as SASEGT. The CDR3 runs 14 residues. V dropped 6 bases and J dropped 3; count of bases not matched to a gene: 2.

The V gene is TRBV6-1, the J gene TRBJ2-6, with 7 bases fitting TRBD1. Sequencing used blood. The clonotype originates from a man aged 45-65 years with Graves' hyperthyroidism. The CDR3 is CASRRTGGANVLTF. Written as DNA, the CDR3 is TGTGCCAGCAGGAGGACAGGTGGGGCCAACGTCCTGACTTTC.